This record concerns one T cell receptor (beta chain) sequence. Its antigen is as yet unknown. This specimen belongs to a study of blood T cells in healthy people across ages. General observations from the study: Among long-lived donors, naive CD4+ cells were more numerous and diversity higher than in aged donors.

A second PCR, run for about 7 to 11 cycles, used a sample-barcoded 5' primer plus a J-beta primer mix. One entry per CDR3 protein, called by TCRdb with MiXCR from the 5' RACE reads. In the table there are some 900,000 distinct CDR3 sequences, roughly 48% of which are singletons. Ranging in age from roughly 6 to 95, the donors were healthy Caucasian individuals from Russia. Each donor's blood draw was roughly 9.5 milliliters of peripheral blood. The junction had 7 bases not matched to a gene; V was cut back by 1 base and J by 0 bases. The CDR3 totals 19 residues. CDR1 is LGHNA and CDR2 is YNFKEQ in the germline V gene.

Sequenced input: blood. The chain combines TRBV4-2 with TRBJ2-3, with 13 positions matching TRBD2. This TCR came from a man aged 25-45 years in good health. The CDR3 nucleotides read TGTGCCAGCAGCCAAGGTTTGACTAGCGGGGGGCTCAGCACAGATACGCAGTATTTT. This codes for CASSQGLTSGGLSTDTQYF.